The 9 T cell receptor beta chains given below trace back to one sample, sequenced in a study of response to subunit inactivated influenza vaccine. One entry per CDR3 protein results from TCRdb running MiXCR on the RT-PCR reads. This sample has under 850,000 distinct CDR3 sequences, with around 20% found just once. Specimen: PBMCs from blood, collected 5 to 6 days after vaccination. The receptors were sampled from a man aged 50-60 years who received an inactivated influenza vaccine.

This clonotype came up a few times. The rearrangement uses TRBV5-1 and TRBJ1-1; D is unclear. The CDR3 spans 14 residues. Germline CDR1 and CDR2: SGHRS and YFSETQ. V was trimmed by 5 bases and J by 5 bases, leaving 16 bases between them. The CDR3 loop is CASRLGNEGTEAFF. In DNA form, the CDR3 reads TGCGCCAGCAGACTGGGCAACGAGGGTACTGAAGCTTTCTTT. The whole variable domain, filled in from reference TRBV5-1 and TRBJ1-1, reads KAGVTQTPRYLIKTRGQQVTLSCSPISGHRSVSWYQQTPGQGLQFLFEYFSETQRNKGNFPGRFSGRQFSNSRSEMNVSTLELGDSALYLCASRLGNEGTEAFFGQGTRLTVV.

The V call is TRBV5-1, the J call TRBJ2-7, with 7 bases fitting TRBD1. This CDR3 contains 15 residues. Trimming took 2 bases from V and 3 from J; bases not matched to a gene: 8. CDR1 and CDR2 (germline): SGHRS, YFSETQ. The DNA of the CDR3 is TGCGCCAGCAGCTTTCAACAGGGGAAGGGCTACGAGCAGTACTTC. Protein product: CASSFQQGKGYEQYF.

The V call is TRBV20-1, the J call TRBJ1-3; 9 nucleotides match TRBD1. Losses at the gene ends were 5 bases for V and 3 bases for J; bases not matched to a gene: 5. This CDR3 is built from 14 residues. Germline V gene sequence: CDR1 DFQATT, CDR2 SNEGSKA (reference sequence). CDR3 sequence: CSAQDRGGGNTIYF. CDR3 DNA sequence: TGCAGTGCTCAGGACAGGGGAGGTGGAAACACCATATATTTT.

CDR3 region: CASSLVGTAYTEAFF. The CDR3 coding sequence is TGCGCCAGCAGCTTGGTCGGGACCGCTTACACTGAAGCTTTCTTT. This chain joins TRBV5-1 and TRBJ1-1; a possible D gene is TRBD1 (5 bases). The germline CDR1 and CDR2 sequences are SGHRS and YFSETQ. The CDR3 is 15 amino acids. Between the trimmed V and J ends, which lost 0 bases and 3 bases, there was a span of 12 bases.

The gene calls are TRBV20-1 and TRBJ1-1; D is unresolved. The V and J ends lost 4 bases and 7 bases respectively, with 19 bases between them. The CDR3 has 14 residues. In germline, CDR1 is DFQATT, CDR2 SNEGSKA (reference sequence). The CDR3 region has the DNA TGCAGTGCTAAGTTAGGACCATCAGGAGGTGAAGCTTTCTTT. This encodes CSAKLGPSGGEAFF.

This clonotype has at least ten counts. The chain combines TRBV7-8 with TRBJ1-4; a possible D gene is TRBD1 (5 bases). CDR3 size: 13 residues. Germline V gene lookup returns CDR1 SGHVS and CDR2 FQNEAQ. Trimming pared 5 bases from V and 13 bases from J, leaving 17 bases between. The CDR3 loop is CASSRRGELGLFF. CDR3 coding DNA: TGTGCCAGCAGCCGCCGGGGGGAATTGGGACTGTTTTTT.

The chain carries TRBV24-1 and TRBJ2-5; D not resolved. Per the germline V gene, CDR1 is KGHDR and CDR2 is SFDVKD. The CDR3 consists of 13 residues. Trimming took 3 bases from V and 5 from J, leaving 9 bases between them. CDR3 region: CATSDITVETQYF. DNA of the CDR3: TGTGCCACCAGTGATATTACGGTGGAGACCCAGTACTTC.

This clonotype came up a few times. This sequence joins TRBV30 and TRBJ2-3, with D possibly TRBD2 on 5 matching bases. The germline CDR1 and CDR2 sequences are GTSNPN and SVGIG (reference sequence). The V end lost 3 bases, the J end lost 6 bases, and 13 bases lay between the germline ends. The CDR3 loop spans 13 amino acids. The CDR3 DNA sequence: TGTGCCTGGAGGGGGAGTTTTTTGGATACGCAGTATTTT. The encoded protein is CAWRGSFLDTQYF. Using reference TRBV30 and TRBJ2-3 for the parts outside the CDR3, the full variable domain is SQTIHQWPATLVQPVGSPLSLECTVEGTSNPNLYWYRQAAGRGLQLLFYSVGIGQISSEVPQNLSASRPQDRQFILSSKKLLLSDSGFYLCAWRGSFLDTQYFGPGTRLTVL.

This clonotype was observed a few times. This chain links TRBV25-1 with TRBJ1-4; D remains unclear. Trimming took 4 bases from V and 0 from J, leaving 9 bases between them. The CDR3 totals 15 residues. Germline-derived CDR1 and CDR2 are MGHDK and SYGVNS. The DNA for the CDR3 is TGTGCCAGCAGTGGAAGGTTTGCAACTAATGAAAAACTGTTTTTT. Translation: CASSGRFATNEKLFF.